These 25 T cell receptor beta chains share one sample of origin, sequenced in a study of beta chain features in type 1 diabetes. These receptors' antigens are unknown. Broader study findings: Shortening of TCRB CDR3s, moderate but significant, appeared in all four CD4+ subsets of Type 1 diabetes patients.

Expressed TCRB transcripts were sequenced because the isolated RNA had all been reverse transcribed beforehand. Clones were read by immunoSEQ multiplex PCR, and TCRdb kept only the in-frame ones, dropping some. The sample has some 660,000 clones, around 15% seen once. What was sequenced was naive CD4+ T cells from blood. The receptors here all came from a man between 18 and 29 years old with type 1 diabetes.

CDR3 amino acids: CASSEALQETQYF. DNA for the CDR3: TGTGCCAGCAGCGAAGCCCTCCAAGAGACCCAGTACTTC. The chain links TRBV13 to TRBJ2-5, with no clear D. The ends were cut back, 5 bases at V and 1 base at J, with 8 bases in the middle. Germline CDR1 PRHDT, CDR2 FYEKMQ (reference sequence). This CDR3 is 13 amino acids long.

This clone has a single count. V is TRBV4-3 and J is TRBJ1-6; no clear D. CDR1 LGHNA and CDR2 YSLEER come from the germline V gene. This CDR3 spans 16 amino acids. V lost 4 bases, J lost 4 bases, and 14 bases lay in between. For the CDR3, the DNA is TGCGCCAGCAGCCCCGGTGCACTGGATTATAATTCACCCCTCCACTTT. Its translation is CASSPGALDYNSPLHF.

This clone showed up just a few times. For the CDR3, the DNA is TGTGCCAGCGGGGATACCTATAATTCACCCCTCCACTTT. Residues: CASGDTYNSPLHF. This rearrangement joins TRBV5-4 to TRBJ1-6; no firm D call. The CDR3 loop spans 13 amino acids. V lost 7 bases and J lost 2, with 7 bases in between. CDR1 and CDR2 from the germline V gene are SGHNT and YYREEE (reference sequence). Full variable domain (rest looked up from reference TRBV5-4 and TRBJ1-6): ETGVTQSPTHLIKTRGQQVTLRCSSQSGHNTVSWYQQALGQGPQFIFQYYREEENGRGNFPPRFSGLQFPNYSSELNVNALELDDSALYLCASGDTYNSPLHFGNGTRLTVT.

This clone was found a few times. This chain links TRBV6-6 with TRBJ2-3; a possible D gene is TRBD2 (7 bases). V was pared by 5 bases and J by 2 bases, with 11 bases between. CDR1 and CDR2 (germline): MNHNY, SVGAGI (reference sequence). This CDR3 has 14 amino acids. DNA for the CDR3: TGTGCCAGCAGTCCGGGGGGCCACACAGATACGCAGTATTTT. This gives the protein CASSPGGHTDTQYF.

The chain is built from TRBV29-1 and TRBJ1-4, with D uncertain. Germline CDR1 reads SQVTM; CDR2 reads ANQGSEA. Trimming left V 3 bases short and J 7 bases short, with 12 bases between. This CDR3 is 13 amino acids long. The CDR3 nucleotides read TGCAGCGTTGAGACCCCAGGAGGTGAAAAACTGTTTTTT. Its translation: CSVETPGGEKLFF.

This chain uses TRBV30 with TRBJ1-2; 7 bases are shared with TRBD1. The CDR3 runs 12 residues. V lost 7 bases and J lost 0; bases outside the gene matches: 2. Germline loops: CDR1 GTSNPN, CDR2 SVGIG (reference sequence). The chain's CDR3 is CASGQSNYGYTF. The CDR3 nucleotides read TGTGCCTCGGGACAGTCTAACTATGGCTACACCTTC.

As regards this clone: Different DNA sequences within this sample yield the same CDR3. The CDR3 protein is CASSYSGGDQPQHF. The DNA of the CDR3 is TGTGCCAGCAGTTACTCGGGGGGGGATCAGCCCCAGCATTTT. This chain links TRBV6-5 with TRBJ1-5; D possibly corresponds to TRBD1 (5 bases). CDR1 and CDR2 from the germline V gene are MNHEY and SVGAGI. The CDR3 loop spans 14 amino acids. V lost 0 bases and J 5 bases, leaving 8 bases between the germline ends.

The CDR3 is CASSLAQGYGYTF. CDR3 sequence (DNA): TGTGCCAGCAGCTTAGCGCAGGGATATGGCTACACCTTC. The chain has TRBV7-9 and TRBJ1-2; maybe TRBD1 (5 bases). Trimming removed 0 bases at V and 5 bases at J, with 7 bases between. The CDR3 runs 13 residues. Looked up from germline, CDR1 is SEHNR and CDR2 is FQNEAQ (reference sequence).

This chain connects TRBV6-5 to TRBJ1-2; no clear D gene. Germline CDR1 is MNHEY and CDR2 is SVGAGI. The CDR3 totals 13 residues. The V end was cut by 5 bases, the J end by 7 bases, with 14 bases between. CDR3: CASSRYPRVGYTF. The CDR3 DNA is TGTGCCAGCAGTCGCTACCCGCGGGTTGGCTACACCTTC.

This clone came up a few times. Other DNA sequences in the same sample also yield this CDR3. The V call is TRBV30, the J call TRBJ1-3, with D possibly being TRBD1 (6 bases). V was clipped by 3 bases and J by 1 base, with 10 bases between them. Germline CDR1 is GTSNPN and CDR2 is SVGIG (reference sequence). CDR3 size: 14 residues. CDR3 nucleotides: TGTGCCTGGAGAACAGGGTCGTCTGGAAACACCATATATTTT. This codes for CAWRTGSSGNTIYF. Together with reference TRBV30 and TRBJ1-3, the CDR3 gives the full variable domain: SQTIHQWPATLVQPVGSPLSLECTVEGTSNPNLYWYRQAAGRGLQLLFYSVGIGQISSEVPQNLSASRPQDRQFILSSKKLLLSDSGFYLCAWRTGSSGNTIYFGEGSWLTVV.

The genes are TRBV28 and TRBJ2-7; possibly TRBD1 for D (6 bases). Germline values: CDR1 MDHEN, CDR2 SYDVKM. V was trimmed by 7 bases and J by 5 bases, leaving 15 bases between them. The CDR3 covers 13 residues. The CDR3 sequence is CASNSRTEDEQYF. The CDR3 nucleotides are TGTGCCAGCAACTCTCGGACAGAGGACGAGCAGTACTTC. The variable domain in full, with the rest retrieved from reference TRBV28 and TRBJ2-7, is DVKVTQSSRYLVKRTGEKVFLECVQDMDHENMFWYRQDPGLGLRLIYFSYDVKMKEKGDIPEGYSVSREKKERFSLILESASTNQTSMYLCASNSRTEDEQYFGPGTRLTVT.

This clone came up a few times. This chain joins TRBV5-4 and TRBJ1-3; the match to TRBD1 covers 7 bases. CDR3 length equals 16 residues. CDR1 and CDR2 (germline): SGHNT, YYREEE (reference sequence). The ends lost 0 bases at V and 4 bases at J; junction bases unmatched: 7. The CDR3 region has the DNA TGTGCCAGCAGCTTGGACAGGGGATTGTCCGGAAACACCATATATTTT. It translates to CASSLDRGLSGNTIYF.

V gene TRBV6-5 combines with J gene TRBJ2-7, with a weak D call TRBD1 (5 bases). Trimming removed 0 bases from V and 2 bases from J, with 11 bases in between. Per germline, CDR1 MNHEY and CDR2 SVGAGI. This CDR3 contains 15 residues. CDR3 in DNA: TGTGCCAGCAGTTACTCCGGGTTGGACACCTACGAGCAGTACTTC. This gives the protein CASSYSGLDTYEQYF.

The chain joins TRBV5-1 to TRBJ2-1, with 7 nucleotides matching TRBD2. The V gene's germline CDR1 is SGHRS and CDR2 YFSETQ. The CDR3 extends over 14 amino acids. Trimming removed 6 bases from V and 8 bases from J; junction bases left unmatched: 11. DNA of the CDR3: TGCGCCAGCATCTCTGGCGGGAGCCCCGATGAGCAGTTCTTC. This gives the protein CASISGGSPDEQFF.

The chain joins TRBV30 to TRBJ1-2; D possibly corresponds to TRBD1 (6 bases). The V end was cut by 3 bases, the J end by 1 base, with 18 bases between. CDR3 size: 16 residues. Germline assignment: CDR1 GTSNPN and CDR2 SVGIG (reference sequence). The CDR3, as DNA: TGTGCCTGGAGCGGAGACACCAGGGGCGATAACTATGGCTACACCTTC. Translation: CAWSGDTRGDNYGYTF.

This chain uses TRBV1 with TRBJ2-1; TRBD1, the table's D call, was not compared with the DNA. TRBV1 represents a pseudogene. The CDR3 runs 16 residues. Written as DNA, the CDR3 is TGCACCAGCAGCCAAGTCGACAGGAGCTCCTACAATGAGCAGTTCTTC. Amino acid sequence: CTSSQVDRSSYNEQFF.

V gene TRBV9 combines with J gene TRBJ2-3, with a possible D match to TRBD2 (6 bases). Germline-derived CDR1 and CDR2 are SGDLS and YYNGEE. V lost 4 bases and J lost 2, with 11 bases in between. This CDR3 has 14 residues. The CDR3 region has the DNA TGTGCCAGCAGCCCCCGCGGGGTCACAGATACGCAGTATTTT. Translating gives CASSPRGVTDTQYF.

This clone was found a few times. This chain connects TRBV29-1 to TRBJ2-5, with D possibly called TRBD1 or TRBD2 (5 bases each). CDR1 SQVTM and CDR2 ANQGSEA come from the germline V gene. This CDR3 spans 13 amino acids. Between the trimmed V and J ends, which lost 7 bases and 5 bases, there was a span of 17 bases. CDR3 protein: CSGWDRNLETQYF. The CDR3 DNA reads as TGCAGCGGATGGGACCGAAACCTGGAGACCCAGTACTTC.

This chain links TRBV6-6 with TRBJ2-6; D call uncertain. Germline CDR1 reads MNHNY; CDR2 reads SVGAGI (reference sequence). Trimming left V 5 bases short and J 2 bases short, with 10 bases between. The CDR3 spans 15 residues. The CDR3 DNA follows: TGTGCCAGCAGTCCGATCGGACCTGGGGCCAACGTCCTGACTTTC. Protein: CASSPIGPGANVLTF.

There are a few counts of this clone. This chain uses TRBV7-9 with TRBJ2-7; a possible D gene is TRBD1 (5 bases). This CDR3 comprises 12 residues. The V end was cut by 5 bases, the J end by 5 bases, with 10 bases between. CDR1 is SEHNR and CDR2 is FQNEAQ in the germline V gene (reference sequence). The CDR3 bases are TGTGCCAGCAGCGAAGTAGGGGACGAGCAGTACTTC. Translated, it gives CASSEVGDEQYF. Supplemented by reference TRBV7-9 and TRBJ2-7, the full variable domain reads DTGVSQNPRHKITKRGQNVTFRCDPISEHNRLYWYRQTLGQGPEFLTYFQNEAQLEKSRLLSDRFSAERPKGSFSTLEIQRTEQGDSAMYLCASSEVGDEQYFGPGTRLTVT.

This clone occurred a few times. The CDR3 sequence is CASSAVAGVNTEAFF. DNA for the CDR3: TGCGCCAGCAGCGCAGTGGCGGGGGTGAACACTGAAGCTTTCTTT. The rearrangement links TRBV5-1 to TRBJ1-1, with a possible D match to TRBD1 (5 bases). V was cut by 4 bases and J by 0 bases, with 13 bases left in between. The germline V gene encodes CDR1 SGHRS and CDR2 YFSETQ. This CDR3 is built from 15 residues.

V gene TRBV2 combines with J gene TRBJ1-6; D is unclear. CDR1 and CDR2 (germline): SNHLY, FYNNEI. This CDR3 has 12 residues. V was trimmed by 5 bases and J by 10 bases, leaving 9 bases between them. This CDR3 reads CASSLDGSPLHF. CDR3 in DNA: TGTGCCAGCAGTTTGGACGGGTCACCCCTCCACTTT.

The sample holds a few counts of this clone. V gene TRBV7-2 combines with J gene TRBJ2-3, with 8 bases matching TRBD1. This CDR3 comprises 16 residues. After removal of 0 bases from V and 3 bases from J, the junction contained 5 bases not matched to a gene. Per the germline V gene, CDR1 is SGHTA and CDR2 is FQGNSA. The CDR3 DNA reads TGTGCCAGCAGCTTAGCTGGACAGGGAAGGACAGATACGCAGTATTTT. Amino acid sequence: CASSLAGQGRTDTQYF.

J is TRBJ1-2 and V is TRBV5-1; D unresolved. The germline V gene has CDR1 SGHRS and CDR2 YFSETQ. The CDR3 extends over 13 amino acids. V lost 4 bases and J 4 bases, leaving 11 bases between the germline ends. The CDR3 region is CASSPVSGYGYTF. The DNA for the CDR3 is TGCGCCAGCAGCCCTGTTTCAGGCTATGGCTACACCTTC.

This rearrangement joins TRBV7-9 to TRBJ1-1; D is unresolved. Between the trimmed V and J ends, which lost 1 base and 7 bases, there was a span of 10 bases. Germline V gene lookup returns CDR1 SEHNR and CDR2 FQNEAQ (reference sequence). The CDR3 extends over 13 amino acids. This CDR3 is CASSLDGRHEAFF. The CDR3 bases are TGTGCCAGCAGCTTAGATGGGCGGCATGAAGCTTTCTTT.